This TCR beta chain was identified in a study of blood T cell repertoires in COVID-19. Study overall: Samples representing acute and convalescent COVID-19 were sourced from the United States, Italy and Spain. PBMCs, B-cell-depleted T cells, or T cells were the source of the cDNA or gDNA that made up the material.

Germline V gene sequence: CDR1 SGHNT, CDR2 YYREEE (reference sequence). The junction had 5 bases not matched to a gene; V was cut back by 3 bases and J by 7 bases. The CDR3 contains 16 residues. Methods used by the authors: Nucleated cell counts were estimated from reference gene primer amplification. Using immunoSEQ multiplex PCR, the repertoire was profiled, and TCRdb retains in-frame clones only, with some absent. That table furnishes V, J and clone size, whereas the DNA furnished D and trimming. Of roughly 290,000 clones in the sample, approximately 80% are singletons; the top ten hold around 4.2%.

Sequences were obtained from peripheral blood. The chain recombines TRBV5-4 with TRBJ2-1, with 15 nucleotides matching TRBD2. This TCR came from a woman aged 45-60 years with active or convalescent COVID-19. The CDR3 reads CASSSPGLAGGNEQFF. For the CDR3, the DNA is TGTGCCAGCAGCTCTCCGGGACTAGCGGGAGGAAATGAGCAGTTCTTC.